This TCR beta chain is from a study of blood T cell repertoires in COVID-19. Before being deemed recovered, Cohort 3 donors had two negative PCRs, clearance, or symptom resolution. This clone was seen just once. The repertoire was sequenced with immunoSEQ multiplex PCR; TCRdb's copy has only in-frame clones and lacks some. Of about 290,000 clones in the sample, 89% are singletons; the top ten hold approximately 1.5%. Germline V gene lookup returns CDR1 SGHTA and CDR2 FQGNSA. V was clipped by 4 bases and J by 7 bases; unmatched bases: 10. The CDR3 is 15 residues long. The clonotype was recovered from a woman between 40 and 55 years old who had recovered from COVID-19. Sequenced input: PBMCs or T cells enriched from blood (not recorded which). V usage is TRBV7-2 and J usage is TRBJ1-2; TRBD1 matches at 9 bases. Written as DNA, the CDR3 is TGTGCCAGCAGCTCCCCCGGGACAGGGATTCTTGGCTACACCTTC. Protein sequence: CASSSPGTGILGYTF.